The clone carrying this T cell receptor (beta chain) was recorded many times. The CDR3 has 15 amino acids. Germline V gives CDR1 SGHTA, CDR2 FQGNSA. Unmatched junction bases numbered 4, after V lost 2 bases and J lost 6 bases. TCRdb processed the PCR reads anew with MiXCR; each CDR3 protein has one entry. This table holds under 650,000 distinct CDR3 sequences, 15% to 20% found once. The record originates from a study of molecular identifiers for immune sequencing clone quantification. Sample: naive CD8+ T cells from blood, with Jurkat cell RNA spiked in. Indicated subset: FACS-sorted CD8+CD4-CCR7+CD45RA+ naive T cells. The chain carries TRBV7-2 and TRBJ2-2; 9 nucleotides match TRBD2. This TCR was recovered from a human donor in good health. Some libraries in this study had Jurkat cell RNA spiked in. In DNA, the CDR3 is TGTGCCAGCAGCTTACTTGGCGGGAGGGCCGGGGAGCTGTTTTTT. It translates to CASSLLGGRAGELFF.